This T cell receptor beta chain was retrieved from a study of blood T cell repertoires in COVID-19. Per the authors' pipeline: From reference gene primer amplification, estimates of nucleated cell counts were derived. Libraries were prepared by immunoSEQ multiplex PCR; TCRdb keeps only in-frame clonotypes and omits some of them. V and J calls and clone size follow that table, whereas D and trimming were derived from the DNA. Of some 100,000 clones listed, around nine tenths are singletons. Trimming left V 2 bases short and J 3 bases short, with 5 bases between. The CDR3 spans 12 residues. The V gene's germline CDR1 is SGHAT and CDR2 FQNNGV.

The sample taken for sequencing was peripheral blood. The genes are TRBV11-2 and TRBJ2-7; D unclear. This TCR was sampled from a man between 65 and 80 years old with acute or convalescent COVID-19. For the CDR3, the DNA is TGTGCCAGCAGCTTATATTTCTACGAGCAGTACTTC. Protein product: CASSLYFYEQYF. The whole variable domain, filled in from reference TRBV11-2 and TRBJ2-7, reads EAGVAQSPRYKIIEKRQSVAFWCNPISGHATLYWYQQILGQGPKLLIQFQNNGVVDDSQLPKDRFSAERLKGVDSTLKIQPAKLEDSAVYLCASSLYFYEQYFGPGTRLTVT.